Below, 21 T cell receptor beta chains from the same sample are listed, as sequenced in a study of a mutant IDH1 vaccine in newly diagnosed glioma (dated by TCRdb to the early 2020s). For these receptors, no antigen is known. Taken with the paper, the label for time point translates to: week 35, safety follow-up. A 20-mer mutant IDH1 peptide at 300 micrograms in Montanide made up each vaccine dose, which was injected subcutaneously together with topical imiquimod. Receptors were amplified or captured by the immunoSEQ multiplex PCR assay. The table was pulled from immuneACCESS by TCRdb, which kept in-frame rearrangements only. Such tables lose some clones; where checked, under half of the loss comes from unresolved V genes, and the rest has no known cause. The table for this sample lists approximately 60,000 clones; roughly nine tenths of them were counted only once. The biggest ten clones account for roughly 1.6% of the sample.

The starting material was PBMCs, obtained from a glioma patient whose treatment included an IDH1 peptide vaccine. The source is a middle-aged man with glioma.

Here the CDR3 reads CTSDPERDRVDGYTF. Here the CDR3 DNA reads TGCACCAGCGACCCCGAAAGGGACAGGGTGGACGGCTACACCTTC. This chain uses TRBV1 with TRBJ1-2; TRBD1 is taken as the D call from the table, unchecked against the DNA. TRBV1 is reported as a pseudogene. This CDR3 spans 15 amino acids.

The chain carries TRBV6-6 and TRBJ2-1; TRBD2 matches 10 bases. After removal of 0 bases from V and 5 bases from J, the junction contained 4 bases not matched to a gene. The CDR3 runs 16 residues. CDR1 MNHNY and CDR2 SVGAGI come from the germline V gene (reference sequence). CDR3 nucleotides: TGTGCCAGCAGTTACTCGGGACTAGCGATTAACAATGAGCAGTTCTTC. The encoded protein is CASSYSGLAINNEQFF.

This clone was seen a handful of times. In nucleotides, the CDR3 is TGCGCCAGCAGCCAAGACAGTGCTAATGAAAAACTGTTTTTT. It specifies CASSQDSANEKLFF. The chain has TRBV5-1 and TRBJ1-4, with D perhaps matching TRBD1 (5 bases). CDR3 length: 14 residues. The germline V and J ends were trimmed by 4 bases and 3 bases, with 10 bases remaining between them. Per the germline V gene, CDR1 is SGHRS and CDR2 is YFSETQ.

The V and J genes are TRBV5-1 and TRBJ2-5; D is unresolved. The V gene's germline CDR1 is SGHRS and CDR2 YFSETQ. The germline V and J ends were trimmed by 4 bases and 2 bases, with 12 bases remaining between them. The CDR3 consists of 14 residues. The CDR3 bases are TGCGCCAGCAGCACAAGGTCCATACAAGAGACCCAGTACTTC. Translation: CASSTRSIQETQYF.

The chain has TRBV6-1 and TRBJ1-2, with D perhaps matching TRBD1 (5 bases). Trimming shortened V by 6 bases and J by 6 bases, and 14 bases separated the two germline ends. The CDR3 has 13 amino acids. Germline V lookup: CDR1 MNHNS, CDR2 SASEGT. The CDR3 protein is CASRGDRVDGYTF. DNA of the CDR3: TGTGCCAGCAGGGGGGATCGGGTGGATGGCTACACCTTC.

For the CDR3, the DNA is TGTGCCAGCAGCTTATTGTCTAGCGGGAGCAGAGAGCAGTTCTTC. It is translated as CASSLLSSGSREQFF. The rearrangement uses TRBV7-8 and TRBJ2-1, with 10 positions matching TRBD2. After removal of 2 bases from V and 10 bases from J, the junction contained 8 bases not matched to a gene. Per germline, CDR1 SGHVS and CDR2 FQNEAQ. CDR3 length equals 15 residues. Supplemented by reference TRBV7-8 and TRBJ2-1, the full variable domain reads GAGVSQSPRYKVAKRGQDVALRCDPISGHVSLFWYQQALGQGPEFLTYFQNEAQLDKSGLPSDRFFAERPEGSVSTLKIQRTQQEDSAVYLCASSLLSSGSREQFFGPGTRLTVL.

This chain uses TRBV11-1 with TRBJ2-1; maybe TRBD2 (5 bases). The V end lost 7 bases, the J end lost 2 bases, and 12 bases lay between the germline ends. CDR3 length: 14 amino acids. CDR1 and CDR2 from the germline V gene are SGHAT and FQDESV (reference sequence). The CDR3 sequence is CASNPLDTYNEQFF. CDR3 sequence (DNA): TGTGCCAGCAACCCACTAGACACCTACAATGAGCAGTTCTTC. Full variable domain (missing parts from reference TRBV11-1 and TRBJ2-1): EAEVAQSPRYKITEKSQAVAFWCDPISGHATLYWYRQILGQGPELLVQFQDESVVDDSQLPKDRFSAERLKGVDSTLKIQPAELGDSAMYLCASNPLDTYNEQFFGPGTRLTVL.

The chain couples TRBV7-9 to TRBJ1-1; a possible D gene is TRBD1 (6 bases). Germline loops: CDR1 SEHNR, CDR2 FQNEAQ (reference sequence). The CDR3 sequence is 14 residues long. V lost 6 bases and J 4 bases, leaving 15 bases between the germline ends. The CDR3 coding sequence is TGTGCCAGCAGGGCACAGGGAGGGCGCACTGAAGCTTTCTTT. This codes for CASRAQGGRTEAFF.

The chain combines TRBV5-4 with TRBJ2-3, with no clear D. From germline, CDR1 is SGHNT and CDR2 YYREEE (reference sequence). The CDR3 extends over 14 amino acids. Trimming left V 0 bases short and J 5 bases short, with 10 bases between. The CDR3 loop is CASSLVGIRDTQYF. The CDR3 nucleotides read TGTGCCAGCAGCTTGGTGGGAATCAGAGATACGCAGTATTTT. The whole variable domain, filled in from reference TRBV5-4 and TRBJ2-3, reads ETGVTQSPTHLIKTRGQQVTLRCSSQSGHNTVSWYQQALGQGPQFIFQYYREEENGRGNFPPRFSGLQFPNYSSELNVNALELDDSALYLCASSLVGIRDTQYFGPGTRLTVL.

In this sample, this clone turned up once. The V gene is TRBV6-1, the J gene TRBJ2-7; a possible D gene is TRBD2 (5 bases). V lost 8 bases and J 2 bases, leaving 10 bases between the germline ends. This CDR3 has 12 amino acids. Germline V lookup: CDR1 MNHNS, CDR2 SASEGT. Written as DNA, the CDR3 is TGTGCCAGCGGAGGCGGGCCCTACGAGCAGTACTTC. Amino acids: CASGGGPYEQYF.

The V gene is TRBV5-6, the J gene TRBJ2-7, with D uncertain. Germline CDR1 SGHDT, CDR2 YYEEEE. The CDR3 is made up of 15 amino acids. The V and J ends lost 0 bases and 7 bases respectively, with 17 bases between them. The CDR3 loop reads CASSLEGRFRGEQYF. The CDR3 DNA reads as TGTGCCAGCAGCTTGGAGGGCAGGTTTCGAGGTGAGCAGTACTTC. Together with reference TRBV5-6 and TRBJ2-7, the CDR3 gives the full variable domain: DAGVTQSPTHLIKTRGQQVTLRCSPKSGHDTVSWYQQALGQGPQFIFQYYEEEERQRGNFPDRFSGHQFPNYSSELNVNALLLGDSALYLCASSLEGRFRGEQYFGPGTRLTVT.

V usage is TRBV5-1 and J usage is TRBJ2-1; 11 nucleotides match TRBD2. Germline CDR1 and CDR2: SGHRS and YFSETQ. The CDR3 contains 16 residues. Trimming took 4 bases from V and 3 from J; bases not matched to a gene: 6. Here the CDR3 reads CASSATSGAYYNEQFF. DNA for the CDR3: TGCGCCAGCAGCGCGACTAGCGGGGCTTACTACAATGAGCAGTTCTTC. Supplemented by reference TRBV5-1 and TRBJ2-1, the full variable domain reads KAGVTQTPRYLIKTRGQQVTLSCSPISGHRSVSWYQQTPGQGLQFLFEYFSETQRNKGNFPGRFSGRQFSNSRSEMNVSTLELGDSALYLCASSATSGAYYNEQFFGPGTRLTVL.

To note about this clone: A single base separates this from a much larger clone, so it may be a read error. The J gene is TRBJ1-1, the V gene TRBV28; D is uncertain. The germline V gene encodes CDR1 MDHEN and CDR2 SYDVKM. V lost 5 bases and J lost 1, with 2 bases in between. The CDR3 contains 11 residues. This chain's CDR3 is CASSENTEAFF. CDR3 DNA: TGTGCCAGCAGTGAGAACACTGAAGCTTTCTTT.

The chain joins TRBV6-5 to TRBJ2-1, with D perhaps matching TRBD2 (5 bases). Trimming removed 5 bases from V and 3 bases from J, with 8 bases in between. The CDR3 length is 13 residues. CDR1 and CDR2 from the germline V gene are MNHEY and SVGAGI. The CDR3 DNA is TGTGCCAGCAGTACACTAGACTACAATGAGCAGTTCTTC. Protein product: CASSTLDYNEQFF.

J is TRBJ1-4 and V is TRBV5-1; D is unresolved. V was trimmed by 0 bases and J by 7 bases, leaving 10 bases between them. The CDR3 has 14 amino acids. CDR1 is SGHRS, CDR2 YFSETQ, per germline. The CDR3 loop reads CASSLGSRLEKLFF. The CDR3 region has the DNA TGCGCCAGCAGCTTGGGAAGCCGACTTGAAAAACTGTTTTTT. The variable domain in full, with the rest retrieved from reference TRBV5-1 and TRBJ1-4, is KAGVTQTPRYLIKTRGQQVTLSCSPISGHRSVSWYQQTPGQGLQFLFEYFSETQRNKGNFPGRFSGRQFSNSRSEMNVSTLELGDSALYLCASSLGSRLEKLFFGSGTQLSVL.

This chain connects TRBV14 to TRBJ2-5, with D unclear. V was trimmed by 1 base and J by 4 bases, leaving 7 bases between them. CDR1 is SGHDN and CDR2 is FVKESK in the germline V gene. This CDR3 region has 13 residues. CDR3 coding DNA: TGTGCCAGCAGCCAAGTTGGAAGAGAGACCCAGTACTTC. Its protein is CASSQVGRETQYF.

V and J are TRBV11-2 and TRBJ2-5, with 9 bases matching TRBD2. The CDR3 is made up of 17 amino acids. V shed 3 bases, J shed 3 bases, and the junction held 11 bases outside the gene matches. The V gene's germline CDR1 is SGHAT and CDR2 FQNNGV. The CDR3 here is CASSFGLANLGKETQYF. CDR3 coding DNA: TGTGCCAGCAGCTTCGGACTAGCGAACTTAGGGAAAGAGACCCAGTACTTC.

The rearrangement links TRBV7-2 to TRBJ1-4; 9 nucleotides match TRBD1. V lost 5 bases to trimming and J lost 3 bases; unmatched junction nucleotides: 10. Per germline, CDR1 SGHTA and CDR2 FQGNSA. The length of the CDR3 is 17 residues. The CDR3 DNA reads as TGTGCCAGCAGCCCAGCCCACCGGACAGGGGCTAATGAAAAACTGTTTTTT. Encoded protein: CASSPAHRTGANEKLFF.

This chain links TRBV9 with TRBJ1-1, with D unresolved. Germline V gene lookup returns CDR1 SGDLS and CDR2 YYNGEE. CDR3 length equals 13 residues. V dropped 0 bases and J dropped 1 base, with 4 bases sitting between them. CDR3 protein: CASSVEGNTEAFF. CDR3 coding DNA: TGTGCCAGCAGCGTAGAGGGGAACACTGAAGCTTTCTTT.

V usage is TRBV7-9 and J usage is TRBJ1-3; the D is unclear. This CDR3 has 13 amino acids. Trimming took 2 bases from V and 9 from J, leaving 11 bases between them. From germline, CDR1 is SEHNR and CDR2 FQNEAQ (reference sequence). The CDR3 sequence is CASSLSLRSTIYF. In DNA form, the CDR3 reads TGTGCCAGCAGCTTATCCCTCCGAAGCACCATATATTTT.

J is TRBJ2-6 and V is TRBV6-1, with 7 bases aligning to TRBD1. Germline CDR1 and CDR2: MNHNS and SASEGT. The CDR3 sequence is 14 residues long. The ends lost 6 bases at V and 2 bases at J; junction bases unmatched: 1. CDR3 DNA: TGTGCCAGCAGCACAGGGGCTGGGGCCAACGTCCTGACTTTC. It is translated as CASSTGAGANVLTF.